Sequencing of this TCR beta chain was carried out in a study of T cell responses to AZD1222 COVID-19 vaccine. Study observations and caveats: Repertoire sampling happened only post peak T cell response. Donors, mostly white British, included more females; clonal diversity was possibly underestimated. CD4 TCRs covered the whole spike, strongest at regions 160-218 and 743-854.

Unmatched junction bases numbered 8, after V lost 4 bases and J lost 7 bases. Germline CDR1 and CDR2: LNHDA and SQIVND (reference sequence). This CDR3 is built from 15 residues. Produced via immunoSEQ multiplex PCR; TCRdb's table is partial and in-frame only. The sample consists of about 270,000 clones, around 93% of them appearing once. A remark on this clone: The antigen is unknown.

The sample in question was peripheral blood, obtained 28 days after the second AZD1222 dose. The chain joins TRBV19 to TRBJ2-1; TRBD2 matches 9 bases. The source is an adult who received the AZD1222 COVID-19 vaccine. CDR3 coding DNA: TGTGCCAGTAGTACCCCCGCGGGAGGGCCTAATGAGCAGTTCTTC. It is translated as CASSTPAGGPNEQFF.